Listed below are T cell receptor beta chains from one sample, sequenced in a study of cytomegalovirus exposure and HLA in healthy donors. Repertoires were generated with immunoSEQ multiplex PCR, while TCRdb's copy carries only in-frame clones and drops some. Of 160,000 or so clones in the sample, under 80% were seen once. Sequencing was carried out using PBMCs. The source of these receptors is a woman aged 30 to 39 in good health and CMV-seronegative. Both conserved end residues are part of each CDR3. Fields, in order: CDR3 protein, D gene, V gene, J gene. The D gene is left open where the match is weak.

CDR3: CASSQSPGTVYGYTF
D: TRBD1
V: TRBV6-5
J: TRBJ1-2

CDR3: CASSDSRDSANYGYTF
D: TRBD1
V: TRBV9
J: TRBJ1-2

CDR3: CASSPGGGWADTQYF
D: NA
V: TRBV5-4
J: TRBJ2-3

CDR3: CSVGPDRGFGYTF
D: TRBD1
V: TRBV29-1
J: TRBJ1-2

CDR3: CASSRDRLGNTEAFF
D: TRBD1
V: TRBV7-9
J: TRBJ1-1

CDR3: CASSRQGAQPQHF
D: TRBD1
V: TRBV19
J: TRBJ1-5

CDR3: CASSLRVAGEQYF
D: NA
V: TRBV5-1
J: TRBJ2-7

CDR3: CASSLNSYEQYF
D: NA
V: TRBV6-6
J: TRBJ2-7

CDR3: CASSFLRERAGELFF
D: NA
V: TRBV5-4
J: TRBJ2-2

CDR3: CASSLRGTGQPQHF
D: NA
V: TRBV28
J: TRBJ1-5

CDR3: CASSLTEAGNTIYF
D: NA
V: TRBV18
J: TRBJ1-3

CDR3: CASRPTGGRAGELFF
D: TRBD1
V: TRBV6-5
J: TRBJ2-2

CDR3: CASSQQIGQGKNIQYF
D: NA
V: TRBV4-1
J: TRBJ2-4

CDR3: CASSLTYREDTEAFF
D: NA
V: TRBV5-1
J: TRBJ1-1

CDR3: CASSYNGVTGELFF
D: NA
V: TRBV6-5
J: TRBJ2-2

CDR3: CASRKSTGHTTYEQYF
D: NA
V: TRBV27
J: TRBJ2-7

CDR3: CASKAMVGTQYF
D: NA
V: TRBV28
J: TRBJ2-3

CDR3: CASSQALTGIYGYTF
D: NA
V: TRBV4-1
J: TRBJ1-2

CDR3: CASNLAGGSTGELFF
D: TRBD2
V: TRBV2
J: TRBJ2-2

CDR3: CASSLDRGSYEQYF
D: NA
V: TRBV27
J: TRBJ2-7

CDR3: CASSSRDRFNYGYTF
D: TRBD1
V: TRBV23-1
J: TRBJ1-2

CDR3: CASTGDWAGNTIYF
D: NA
V: TRBV2
J: TRBJ1-3

CDR3: CASSEAAGGGYEQYF
D: NA
V: TRBV2
J: TRBJ2-7

CDR3: CSVDSPETQYF
D: NA
V: TRBV20-1
J: TRBJ2-5